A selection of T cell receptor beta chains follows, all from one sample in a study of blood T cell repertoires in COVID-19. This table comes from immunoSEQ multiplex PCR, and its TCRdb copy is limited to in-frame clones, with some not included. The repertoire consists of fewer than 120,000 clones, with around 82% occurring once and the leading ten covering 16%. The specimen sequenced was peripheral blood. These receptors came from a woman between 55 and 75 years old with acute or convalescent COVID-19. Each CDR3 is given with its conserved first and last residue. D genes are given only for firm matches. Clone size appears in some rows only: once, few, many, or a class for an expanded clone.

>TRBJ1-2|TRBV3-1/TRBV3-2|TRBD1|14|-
CASSQGRGNYGYTF
TGTGCCAGCAGCCAAGGCAGGGGGAACTATGGCTACACCTTC
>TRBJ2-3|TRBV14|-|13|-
CASSKLATDTQYF
TGTGCCAGCAGCAAACTAGCCACAGATACGCAGTATTTT
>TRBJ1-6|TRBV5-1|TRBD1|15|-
CASSRQGQGGSPLHF
TGCGCCAGCAGTCGACAGGGACAGGGAGGTTCACCCCTCCACTTT
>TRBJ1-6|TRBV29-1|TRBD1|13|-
CSVRGQAGSPLHF
TGCAGCGTGAGGGGACAGGCTGGTTCACCCCTCCACTTT
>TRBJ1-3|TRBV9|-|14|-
CASSDTGIGDTIYF
TGTGCCAGCAGCGATACAGGGATCGGCGACACCATATATTTT
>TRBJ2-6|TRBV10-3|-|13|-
CAIKRPGANVLTF
TGTGCCATCAAGCGGCCTGGGGCCAACGTCCTGACTTTC
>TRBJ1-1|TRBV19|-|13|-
CASTVGGNTEAFF
TGTGCCAGTACAGTGGGAGGAAACACTGAAGCTTTCTTT
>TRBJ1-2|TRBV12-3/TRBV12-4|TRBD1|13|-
CASGPGQLYGYTF
TGTGCCAGCGGACCGGGACAGCTCTATGGCTACACCTTC
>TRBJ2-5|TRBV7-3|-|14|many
CASSLTSGQETQYF
TGTGCCAGCAGCTTAACGTCGGGGCAAGAGACCCAGTACTTC
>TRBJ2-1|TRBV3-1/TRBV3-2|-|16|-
CASSQDFVGGLNEQFF
TGTGCCAGCAGCCAAGATTTCGTGGGGGGGCTCAATGAGCAGTTCTTC